A selection of T cell receptor beta chains follows, all from one sample in a study of blood T cell repertoires in COVID-19. Here immunoSEQ multiplex PCR was the method, and the copy in TCRdb shows in-frame clones only, minus some. Here the sample spans over 250,000 clones, 90% being singletons. Sample: PBMCs or T cells enriched from blood (not recorded which). Receptors were obtained from a woman between 25 and 40 years old who had recovered from COVID-19. CDR3s include the opening cysteine and the closing phenylalanine or tryptophan. A D gene is named only where the DNA matches it firmly. Rows give clone size only sometimes, using once, few, many, or a class for an expanded clone.

J gene: TRBJ2-3; D gene: TRBD2; V gene: TRBV2; clone size: .; CDR3 DNA: TGTGCCAGCAGTGAAAGGGCGGGAGGGAGCACAGATACGCAGTATTTT; CDR3 protein: CASSERAGGSTDTQYF
J gene: TRBJ1-2; D gene: .; V gene: TRBV19; clone size: .; CDR3 DNA: TGTGCCAGTAGAGGACAGCAGAACTATGGCTACACCTTC; CDR3 protein: CASRGQQNYGYTF
J gene: TRBJ2-5; D gene: TRBD2; V gene: TRBV6-6; clone size: .; CDR3 DNA: TGTGCCAGCAACGGTAACCCTAGCGGGGAGACCCAGTACTTC; CDR3 protein: CASNGNPSGETQYF
J gene: TRBJ1-2; D gene: .; V gene: TRBV29-1; clone size: .; CDR3 DNA: TGCAGCGCTTACAGGACTAACTATGGCTACACCTTC; CDR3 protein: CSAYRTNYGYTF
J gene: TRBJ2-7; D gene: .; V gene: TRBV6-6; clone size: .; CDR3 DNA: TGTGCCAGCAGTTTCCCCGGACTCCTCTACGAGCAGTACTTC; CDR3 protein: CASSFPGLLYEQYF
J gene: TRBJ1-4; D gene: .; V gene: TRBV4-1; clone size: .; CDR3 DNA: TGCGCCAGCAGCCAGCAGGGAGGGGTCAATGAAAAACTGTTTTTT; CDR3 protein: CASSQQGGVNEKLFF
J gene: TRBJ2-4; D gene: .; V gene: TRBV24-1; clone size: .; CDR3 DNA: TGTGCCACCAGTGATCCCCCCGGGAGAGGAGCCAAAAACATTCAGTACTTC; CDR3 protein: CATSDPPGRGAKNIQYF
J gene: TRBJ1-2; D gene: .; V gene: TRBV7-2; clone size: once; CDR3 DNA: TGTGCCAGCAGCTCGACTCTTCCGACAGCACCCTATGGCTACACCTTC; CDR3 protein: CASSSTLPTAPYGYTF
J gene: TRBJ1-1; D gene: .; V gene: TRBV7-9; clone size: .; CDR3 DNA: TGTGCCAGCAGCACCACAGGGAACACTGAAGCTTTCTTT; CDR3 protein: CASSTTGNTEAFF
J gene: TRBJ2-1; D gene: TRBD1; V gene: TRBV5-1; clone size: .; CDR3 DNA: TGCGCCAGCGGGTTAGGACAGGGGGAGCACAATGAGCAGTTCTTC; CDR3 protein: CASGLGQGEHNEQFF
J gene: TRBJ1-2; D gene: .; V gene: TRBV28; clone size: .; CDR3 DNA: TGTGCCTCGGTAGGGTCAGGGGCCTTAGCTAACTATGGCTACACCTTC; CDR3 protein: CASVGSGALANYGYTF
J gene: TRBJ2-1; D gene: .; V gene: TRBV5-8; clone size: .; CDR3 DNA: TGTGCCAGCATCTGGGGGACACCCTTAGGAAACTCCTACAATGAGCAGTTCTTC; CDR3 protein: CASIWGTPLGNSYNEQFF
J gene: TRBJ2-5; D gene: .; V gene: TRBV10-3; clone size: .; CDR3 DNA: TGTGCCATCAGTGCACTAGATCGAGAGACCCAGTACTTC; CDR3 protein: CAISALDRETQYF
J gene: TRBJ2-5; D gene: TRBD2; V gene: TRBV5-5; clone size: .; CDR3 DNA: TGTGCCAGCAGCTTGAACCCTAGCGGGTACCAAGAGACCCAGTACTTC; CDR3 protein: CASSLNPSGYQETQYF
J gene: TRBJ1-1; D gene: .; V gene: TRBV11-2; clone size: .; CDR3 DNA: TGTGCCAGCAGCTTAGATCCGTTCCCGTACACTGAAGCTTTCTTT; CDR3 protein: CASSLDPFPYTEAFF
J gene: TRBJ1-5; D gene: .; V gene: TRBV6-1; clone size: many; CDR3 DNA: TGTGCCAGCAGTGAAATACAGGGTTTTCAGCCCCAGCATTTT; CDR3 protein: CASSEIQGFQPQHF
J gene: TRBJ1-6; D gene: .; V gene: TRBV24-1; clone size: .; CDR3 DNA: TGTGCCACCAGTGACAACGGTCTAAATTCACCCCTCCACTTT; CDR3 protein: CATSDNGLNSPLHF
J gene: TRBJ2-1; D gene: .; V gene: TRBV19; clone size: .; CDR3 DNA: TGTGCCAGTAGTTCCCCAAGCGGGGAGCAGTTCTTC; CDR3 protein: CASSSPSGEQFF
J gene: TRBJ1-2; D gene: .; V gene: TRBV5-1; clone size: .; CDR3 DNA: TGCGCCAGCAGCGAGACGACGACAGGAAACTATGGCTACACCTTC; CDR3 protein: CASSETTTGNYGYTF
J gene: TRBJ1-2; D gene: TRBD1; V gene: TRBV6-5; clone size: .; CDR3 DNA: TGTGCCAGCAGCTTCCGGACAGGGTCGAATGGCTACACCTTC; CDR3 protein: CASSFRTGSNGYTF
J gene: TRBJ2-5; D gene: TRBD1; V gene: TRBV29-1; clone size: .; CDR3 DNA: TGCAGCGTTGAGGCTCTTGACAGGGGGCGTATAGAGACCCAGTACTTC; CDR3 protein: CSVEALDRGRIETQYF
J gene: TRBJ2-5; D gene: .; V gene: TRBV12-3/TRBV12-4; clone size: .; CDR3 DNA: TGTGCCAGCATGATTTCAGGGGTAGAGACCCAGTACTTC; CDR3 protein: CASMISGVETQYF
J gene: TRBJ2-1; D gene: TRBD2; V gene: TRBV5-6; clone size: .; CDR3 DNA: TGTGCCAGCAGCCCCCTAGCGGGAGTCGGCGAGCAGTTCTTC; CDR3 protein: CASSPLAGVGEQFF
J gene: TRBJ2-7; D gene: TRBD1; V gene: TRBV7-2; clone size: .; CDR3 DNA: TGTGCCAGCAGGCCGACAGGGTCCTACTACGAGCAGTACTTC; CDR3 protein: CASRPTGSYYEQYF
J gene: TRBJ1-5; D gene: .; V gene: TRBV28; clone size: .; CDR3 DNA: TGTGCCAGCAGCACGTCAGGGGGCAATCAGCCCCAGCATTTT; CDR3 protein: CASSTSGGNQPQHF
J gene: TRBJ1-3; D gene: TRBD1; V gene: TRBV7-6; clone size: .; CDR3 DNA: TGTGCCAGCAGCGCCGGACAGGCTCCCGGAAACACCATATATTTT; CDR3 protein: CASSAGQAPGNTIYF
J gene: TRBJ1-3; D gene: .; V gene: TRBV5-8; clone size: .; CDR3 DNA: TGTGCCAGCAGCTTGTTTAGCGGGAACACCATATATTTT; CDR3 protein: CASSLFSGNTIYF
J gene: TRBJ2-5; D gene: TRBD2; V gene: TRBV2; clone size: .; CDR3 DNA: TGTGCCAGCCTCCAGCTCCCAGCCATAGCGGGCCAGTTAACCCAGTACTTC; CDR3 protein: CASLQLPAIAGQLTQYF
J gene: TRBJ1-2; D gene: TRBD1; V gene: TRBV6-5; clone size: .; CDR3 DNA: TGTGCCAGCAGTTCGCTAAAAGGGGGCGGCTATGGCTACACCTTC; CDR3 protein: CASSSLKGGGYGYTF
J gene: TRBJ2-7; D gene: TRBD2; V gene: TRBV4-3; clone size: .; CDR3 DNA: TGCGCCAGCAGCCAAGATCAACTAGCGGGAACCTACGAGCAGTACTTC; CDR3 protein: CASSQDQLAGTYEQYF
J gene: TRBJ1-5; D gene: .; V gene: TRBV12-1; clone size: .; CDR3 DNA: TGTGCCAGCAGCCCTAAGGGGGATCAGCCCCAGCATTTT; CDR3 protein: CASSPKGDQPQHF
J gene: TRBJ1-1; D gene: TRBD1; V gene: TRBV10-3; clone size: .; CDR3 DNA: TGTGCCATCAGAGGGACAGATACCATGAACACTGAAGCTTTCTTT; CDR3 protein: CAIRGTDTMNTEAFF
J gene: TRBJ2-7; D gene: .; V gene: TRBV21-1; clone size: .; CDR3 DNA: TGTGCCAGCAGCAAAGAGGGGGAAAGGGCCCGAGTATCCTACGAGCAGTACTTC; CDR3 protein: CASSKEGERARVSYEQYF
J gene: TRBJ2-7; D gene: TRBD2; V gene: TRBV7-2; clone size: once; CDR3 DNA: TGTGCCAGCAGCTTAGTACTAGCGGGAGGGTTTCCCTACGAGCAGTACTTC; CDR3 protein: CASSLVLAGGFPYEQYF
J gene: TRBJ2-1; D gene: .; V gene: TRBV2; clone size: few; CDR3 DNA: TGTGCCAGCAGTTCGGGGGAGGATCGTGAGCAGTTCTTC; CDR3 protein: CASSSGEDREQFF
J gene: TRBJ2-2; D gene: .; V gene: TRBV9; clone size: .; CDR3 DNA: TGTGCCAGCAGCCCTCGTTCAGGGGCCGGGGAGCTGTTTTTT; CDR3 protein: CASSPRSGAGELFF
J gene: TRBJ2-1; D gene: .; V gene: TRBV7-3; clone size: once; CDR3 DNA: TGTGCCAGCAGCTTAGACACCCTCGGCTACAATGAGCAGTTCTTC; CDR3 protein: CASSLDTLGYNEQFF
J gene: TRBJ2-1; D gene: .; V gene: TRBV11-2; clone size: .; CDR3 DNA: TGTGCCAGCAGCTTAGATCTTGGGACAGAGCAGTTCTTC; CDR3 protein: CASSLDLGTEQFF
J gene: TRBJ1-4; D gene: .; V gene: TRBV3-1/TRBV3-2; clone size: .; CDR3 DNA: TGTGCCAGCAGTCTCAACGGTGATGCAACTAATGAAAAACTGTTTTTT; CDR3 protein: CASSLNGDATNEKLFF
J gene: TRBJ1-2; D gene: TRBD1; V gene: TRBV30; clone size: .; CDR3 DNA: TGTGCCTGGAGTGACCGGACAGGGAATGGCTACACCTTC; CDR3 protein: CAWSDRTGNGYTF
J gene: TRBJ2-1; D gene: TRBD1; V gene: TRBV7-9; clone size: .; CDR3 DNA: TGTGCCAGCAGCTCTCTTTTCGCTGACAGGGGTGTAGGCAATGAGCAGTTCTTC; CDR3 protein: CASSSLFADRGVGNEQFF
J gene: TRBJ2-1; D gene: TRBD2; V gene: TRBV4-3; clone size: .; CDR3 DNA: TGCGCCAGCAGCCAACGACTAGCGTACAATGAGCAGTTCTTC; CDR3 protein: CASSQRLAYNEQFF
J gene: TRBJ2-7; D gene: .; V gene: TRBV7-2; clone size: .; CDR3 DNA: TGTGCCAGCAGCTTAGCGTCAGGATTTTACGAGCAGTACTTC; CDR3 protein: CASSLASGFYEQYF
J gene: TRBJ1-5; D gene: .; V gene: TRBV21-1; clone size: few; CDR3 DNA: TGTGCCAGCAGCAAAGATTACAGGGTGAAGGGGGGCAATCAGCCCCAGCATTTT; CDR3 protein: CASSKDYRVKGGNQPQHF